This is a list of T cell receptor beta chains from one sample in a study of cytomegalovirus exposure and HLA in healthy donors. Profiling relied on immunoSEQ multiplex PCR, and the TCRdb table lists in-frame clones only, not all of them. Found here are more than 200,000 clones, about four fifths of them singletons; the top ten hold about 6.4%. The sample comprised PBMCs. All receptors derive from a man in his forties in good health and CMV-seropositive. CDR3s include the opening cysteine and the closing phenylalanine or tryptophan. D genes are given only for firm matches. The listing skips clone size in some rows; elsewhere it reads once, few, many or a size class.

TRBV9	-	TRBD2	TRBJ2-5	CASSASGGETQYF	TGTGCCAGCAGCGCCTCCGGGGGGGAGACCCAGTACTTC
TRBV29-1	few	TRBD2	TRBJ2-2	CSVVLAGYTGELFF	TGCAGCGTTGTCCTAGCGGGTTACACCGGGGAGCTGTTTTTT
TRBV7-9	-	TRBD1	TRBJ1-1	CASSPDRAAFF	TGTGCCAGCAGCCCGGACAGGGCGGCTTTCTTT
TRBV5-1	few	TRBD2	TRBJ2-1	CASSLGLAGNYNEQFF	TGCGCCAGCAGCTTGGGACTAGCAGGGAACTACAATGAGCAGTTCTTC
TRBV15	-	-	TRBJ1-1	CATSRRRSMNTEAFF	TGTGCCACCAGCAGGAGGCGGAGCATGAACACTGAAGCTTTCTTT
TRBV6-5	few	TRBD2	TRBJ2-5	CASKAGGLETQYF	TGTGCCAGCAAGGCGGGAGGGTTGGAGACCCAGTACTTC
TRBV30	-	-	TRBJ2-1	CAWTGSNEQFF	TGTGCCTGGACTGGTAGCAATGAGCAGTTCTTC
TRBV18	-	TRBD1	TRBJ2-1	CASSPLTGGRGEQFF	TGTGCCAGCTCACCACTTACAGGGGGCAGGGGAGAGCAGTTCTTC
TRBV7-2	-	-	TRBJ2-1	CASTPTGEGEQFF	TGTGCCAGCACCCCGACGGGAGAAGGTGAGCAGTTCTTC
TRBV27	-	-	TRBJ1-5	CASSSPSSNQPQHF	TGTGCCAGCAGCTCCCCTAGTAGCAATCAGCCCCAGCATTTT
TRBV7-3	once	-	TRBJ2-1	CASSLTRNNEQFF	TGTGCCAGCAGCTTAACGCGGAACAATGAGCAGTTCTTC
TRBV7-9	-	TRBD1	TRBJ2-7	CASSRTDRALYEQYF	TGTGCCAGCAGCCGGACGGACAGGGCGTTATACGAGCAGTACTTC
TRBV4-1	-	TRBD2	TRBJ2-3	CASSQGGLAAWTDTQYF	TGCGCCAGCAGCCAAGGTGGCCTAGCGGCGTGGACAGATACGCAGTATTTT
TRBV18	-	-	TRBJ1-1	CASSPGANTEAFF	TGTGCCAGCTCACCGGGGGCGAACACTGAAGCTTTCTTT
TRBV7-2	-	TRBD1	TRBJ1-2	CASSSRTGLGYTF	TGTGCCAGCAGCTCCAGGACAGGGCTCGGCTACACCTTC
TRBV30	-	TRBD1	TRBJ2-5	CAWSPGGTGQETQYF	TGTGCCTGGAGTCCAGGTGGGACAGGGCAAGAGACCCAGTACTTC
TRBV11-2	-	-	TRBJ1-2	CASSRGASYGYTF	TGTGCCAGCAGCCGGGGGGCAAGCTATGGCTACACCTTC
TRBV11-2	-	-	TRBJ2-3	CASSPDTQRTQYF	TGTGCCAGCAGCCCGGACACCCAGAGGACGCAGTATTTT
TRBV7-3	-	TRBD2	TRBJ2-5	CASSVEASGRWGGETQYF	TGTGCCAGCAGCGTCGAGGCTAGCGGGAGATGGGGAGGAGAGACCCAGTACTTC
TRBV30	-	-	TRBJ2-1	CAWSVGRTSSYNEQFF	TGTGCCTGGAGTGTTGGGCGGACAAGCTCCTACAATGAGCAGTTCTTC
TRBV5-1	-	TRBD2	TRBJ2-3	CASKLAGGTDTQYF	TGCGCCAGCAAACTAGCGGGAGGGACAGATACGCAGTATTTT
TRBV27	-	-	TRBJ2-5	CASSPRAQGLQETQYF	TGTGCCAGCAGCCCCCGAGCGCAGGGACTCCAAGAGACCCAGTACTTC
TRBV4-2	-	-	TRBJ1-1	CASSQEITGWANTEAFF	TGTGCCAGCAGCCAAGAAATTACAGGTTGGGCGAACACTGAAGCTTTCTTT
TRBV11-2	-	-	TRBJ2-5	CASSLDPTETQYF	TGTGCCAGCAGCTTAGATCCTACGGAGACCCAGTACTTC
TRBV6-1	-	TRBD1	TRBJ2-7	CASNPDRGSSYEQYF	TGTGCCAGCAACCCGGACAGGGGGAGCTCCTACGAGCAGTACTTC
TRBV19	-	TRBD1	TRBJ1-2	CASRWRGHYGYTF	TGTGCCAGTAGGTGGAGGGGGCACTATGGCTACACCTTC
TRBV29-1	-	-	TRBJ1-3	CSVARAAGAGNTIYF	TGCAGCGTTGCCCGGGCGGCAGGGGCCGGAAACACCATATATTTT
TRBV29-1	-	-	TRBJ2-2	CSVKGGNTGELFF	TGCAGCGTTAAAGGCGGGAACACCGGGGAGCTGTTTTTT
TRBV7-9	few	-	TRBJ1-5	CASSPGRGQPQHF	TGTGCCAGCAGCCCCGGCCGGGGTCAGCCCCAGCATTTT
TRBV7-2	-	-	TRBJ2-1	CASSLGLPNNEQFF	TGTGCCAGCAGCTTAGGACTACCGAACAATGAGCAGTTCTTC
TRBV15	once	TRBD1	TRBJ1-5	CATSRDRGTANQPQHF	TGTGCCACCAGCAGAGATCGGGGGACAGCCAATCAGCCCCAGCATTTT
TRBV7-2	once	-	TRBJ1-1	CASSPVGGAATEAFF	TGTGCCAGCAGCCCAGTGGGGGGGGCGGCCACTGAAGCTTTCTTT
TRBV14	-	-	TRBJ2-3	CASSQDAGMGTDTQYF	TGTGCCAGCAGCCAAGATGCCGGGATGGGGACAGATACGCAGTATTTT
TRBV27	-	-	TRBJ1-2	CASSLTGDYGYTF	TGTGCCAGCAGTTTAACAGGAGATTATGGCTACACCTTC
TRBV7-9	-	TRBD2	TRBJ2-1	CASSSRTSRINEQFF	TGTGCCAGCAGCTCCAGGACTAGTAGAATTAATGAGCAGTTCTTC
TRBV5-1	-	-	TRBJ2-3	CASSLGDISDTQYF	TGCGCCAGCAGCTTGGGCGATATTTCCGATACGCAGTATTTT
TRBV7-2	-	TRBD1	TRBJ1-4	CASRGGQGTEKLFF	TGTGCCAGCAGGGGGGGACAGGGGACGGAAAAACTGTTTTTT
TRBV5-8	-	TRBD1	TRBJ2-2	CASSLPGTGVIGELFF	TGTGCCAGCAGCTTGCCCGGGACAGGGGTTATCGGGGAGCTGTTTTTT
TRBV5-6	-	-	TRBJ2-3	CASSPGPGAAGTDTQYF	TGTGCCAGCAGCCCTGGTCCGGGAGCCGCCGGCACAGATACGCAGTATTTT
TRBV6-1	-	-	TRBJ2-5	CASSEARGARSQYF	TGTGCCAGCAGTGAAGCCCGGGGGGCCAGGTCCCAGTACTTC
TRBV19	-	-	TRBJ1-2	CASSMHPGNLNYGYTF	TGTGCCAGTAGTATGCATCCGGGGAATCTTAACTATGGCTACACCTTC
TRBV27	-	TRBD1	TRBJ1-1	CASSLYSTGGVWTEAFF	TGTGCCAGCAGTTTATATTCTACAGGGGGCGTTTGGACTGAAGCTTTCTTT
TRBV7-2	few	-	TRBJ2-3	CASRGGSTDTQYF	TGTGCCAGCAGGGGGGGTAGCACAGATACGCAGTATTTT
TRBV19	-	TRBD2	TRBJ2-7	CASSMASGRVYEQYF	TGTGCCAGTAGTATGGCTAGCGGGAGGGTTTACGAGCAGTACTTC
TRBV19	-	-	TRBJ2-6	CASSIGRSGANVLTF	TGTGCCAGTAGTATAGGGAGGTCTGGGGCCAACGTCCTGACTTTC
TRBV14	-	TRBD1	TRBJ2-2	CASRRQGPFNTGELFF	TGTGCCAGCAGAAGACAGGGACCTTTTAACACCGGGGAGCTGTTTTTT
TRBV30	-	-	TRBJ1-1	CAWRRAEAFF	TGTGCCTGGAGGCGGGCTGAAGCTTTCTTT
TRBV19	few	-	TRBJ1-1	CASSMAVNTEAFF	TGTGCCAGTAGTATGGCAGTGAACACTGAAGCTTTCTTT
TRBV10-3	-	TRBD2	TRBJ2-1	CAISVSFGGRRNEQFF	TGTGCCATCAGTGTCTCGTTCGGGGGGAGGAGGAATGAGCAGTTCTTC